The 25 T cell receptor beta chains presented below share a single source sample, sequenced in a study of identical twins. TCRdb re-called the 5' RACE reads with MiXCR, one entry per CDR3 protein. The sample has around 140,000 distinct CDR3 sequences, around 3.5% seen once. Material for sequencing was memory T cells sorted from blood. The receptor source for this set is a man younger than 35 in good health.

This clonotype was counted ten times or more. The chain combines TRBV6-1 with TRBJ2-2; TRBD2 agrees at 11 bases. The CDR3 runs 16 residues. Per germline, CDR1 MNHNS and CDR2 SASEGT. The trim removed 1 base at V and 8 bases at J, leaving 6 bases unmatched. CDR3 bases: TGTGCCAGCAGTGAAGGGTCTAGCGGGAGGCCGGGGGAGCTGTTTTTT. Its protein product is CASSEGSSGRPGELFF.

There are many counts of this clonotype. CDR3 coding DNA: TGCGCCAGCAGCCAAGTCGGAAGACCCAATGAGCAGTTCTTC. Its protein product is CASSQVGRPNEQFF. The chain has TRBV4-3 and TRBJ2-1; D remains unclear. Trimming removed 1 base at V and 6 bases at J, with 10 bases between. This CDR3 is 14 amino acids long. The germline V gene has CDR1 LGHNA and CDR2 YSLEER.

At least ten counts were recorded for this clonotype. The V and J genes are TRBV6-2 or TRBV6-3 and TRBJ2-1, with 10 positions matching TRBD2. Germline CDR1 and CDR2: MNHEY and SVGEGT. V was clipped by 8 bases and J by 6 bases; unmatched bases: 7. This CDR3 has 14 residues. The CDR3 protein is CASQKREGSNEQFF. DNA of the CDR3: TGTGCCAGCCAAAAGCGGGAGGGCAGCAATGAGCAGTTCTTC.

This clonotype was counted at least ten times. This chain links TRBV5-1 with TRBJ2-2, with D perhaps matching TRBD2 (6 bases). Looked up from germline, CDR1 is SGHRS and CDR2 is YFSETQ. The CDR3 consists of 19 residues. V dropped 0 bases and J dropped 4 bases, with 22 bases sitting between them. The CDR3 protein is CASSLDFGGVSKITGELFF. The CDR3 DNA sequence: TGCGCCAGCAGCTTGGATTTCGGGGGAGTATCGAAGATCACCGGGGAGCTGTTTTTT.

Ten or more counts support this clonotype. The rearrangement uses TRBV28 and TRBJ2-4; D gene uncertain. Germline CDR1 reads MDHEN; CDR2 reads SYDVKM. Trimming took 2 bases from V and 7 from J, leaving 9 bases between them. The CDR3 runs to 13 residues. The CDR3, as DNA: TGTGCCAGCAGTTTAGCCTCAGTGAACATTCAGTACTTC. It encodes CASSLASVNIQYF.

This clonotype was observed at least ten times. The V gene is TRBV6-1, the J gene TRBJ2-3; D not resolved. This CDR3 has 16 residues. Germline CDR1 MNHNS, CDR2 SASEGT. The V and J ends lost 4 bases and 0 bases respectively, with 14 bases between them. This CDR3 reads CASSGRNPSSTDTQYF. In DNA, the CDR3 is TGTGCCAGCAGTGGCAGAAACCCGTCTAGCACAGATACGCAGTATTTT.

In this sample, this clonotype turned up a few times. The V and J genes are TRBV28 and TRBJ2-7; 7 nucleotides align to TRBD1. The CDR3 totals 13 residues. Trimming took 5 bases from V and 3 from J; bases not matched to a gene: 4. Per germline, CDR1 MDHEN and CDR2 SYDVKM. The CDR3 nucleotides read TGTGCCAGCAGTCGACAGGGTAACTACGAGCAGTACTTC. Its protein product is CASSRQGNYEQYF.

This clonotype came up many times. This chain uses TRBV5-6 with TRBJ2-5; possible D gene TRBD1, 6 bases. The CDR3 contains 20 residues. Trimming removed 0 bases at V and 2 bases at J, with 26 bases between. The germline V gene encodes CDR1 SGHDT and CDR2 YYEEEE. CDR3 residues: CASSLADWAGAYRGQETQYF. CDR3 sequence (DNA): TGTGCCAGCAGCTTGGCCGACTGGGCAGGGGCTTATCGCGGGCAAGAGACCCAGTACTTC.

Many counts were recorded for this clonotype. V gene TRBV5-1 combines with J gene TRBJ1-1; D not certain. The CDR3 spans 13 residues. V was trimmed by 2 bases and J by 1 base, leaving 6 bases between them. The germline V gene has CDR1 SGHRS and CDR2 YFSETQ. The CDR3 sequence: CASSFPPNTEAFF. CDR3 nucleotides: TGCGCCAGCAGCTTCCCCCCGAACACTGAAGCTTTCTTT.

In this sample, this clonotype turned up many times. The rearrangement uses TRBV7-3 and TRBJ2-3; possibly TRBD2 for D (7 bases). CDR1 is SGHTA and CDR2 is FQGTGA in the germline V gene. The V end lost 5 bases, the J end lost 4 bases, and 16 bases lay between the germline ends. CDR3 length: 15 residues. The CDR3 DNA sequence: TGTGCCAGCAGCCCCCTTCGGGGGGCGGCAGATACGCAGTATTTT. It encodes CASSPLRGAADTQYF.

In its sample, this clonotype was seen many times. This rearrangement joins TRBV14 to TRBJ2-5; D is undetermined. Per the germline V gene, CDR1 is SGHDN and CDR2 is FVKESK. The CDR3 has 15 residues. Trimming took off 6 bases at V and 5 bases at J, with 19 bases between the two ends. DNA of the CDR3: TGTGCCAGCAGGCTAATCGGGCCGAAGAGGGAGACCCAGTACTTC. This gives the protein CASRLIGPKRETQYF.

This clonotype came up many times. The gene calls are TRBV5-1 and TRBJ2-5; the match to TRBD2 covers 9 bases. The germline V gene has CDR1 SGHRS and CDR2 YFSETQ. CDR3 size: 13 residues. Trimming cost V 6 bases and J 2 bases; bases outside gene matches: 2. The CDR3 bases are TGCGCCAGCAAGCTAGCGGGGCAAGAGACCCAGTACTTC. This codes for CASKLAGQETQYF.

This clonotype was seen at least ten times. The chain joins TRBV5-6 to TRBJ1-2, with no clear D. CDR1 SGHDT and CDR2 YYEEEE come from the germline V gene. Between the trimmed V and J ends, which lost 3 bases and 1 base, there was a span of 10 bases. The length of the CDR3 is 14 residues. CDR3: CASSWTVLNYGYTF. CDR3 in DNA: TGTGCCAGCAGCTGGACGGTACTTAACTATGGCTACACCTTC.

This clonotype was picked up many times. The chain combines TRBV11-2 with TRBJ2-5, with D perhaps matching TRBD2 (6 bases). The CDR3 covers 14 residues. Trimming took 4 bases from V and 4 from J, leaving 13 bases between them. Germline loops: CDR1 SGHAT, CDR2 FQNNGV. This CDR3 reads CASSSSGWGETQYF. CDR3 bases: TGTGCCAGCAGCTCGAGCGGGTGGGGAGAGACCCAGTACTTC.

This clonotype occurred many times. The chain couples TRBV5-1 to TRBJ1-4, with D perhaps matching TRBD1 (6 bases). With 6 bases removed from V and 15 bases from J, the gap between germline ends came to 24 bases. Germline CDR1 and CDR2: SGHRS and YFSETQ. The CDR3 covers 14 residues. CDR3 DNA: TGCGCCAGCAAAGAGGGGGTTGGAATAACTGGTGTGTTTTTT. Translating it yields CASKEGVGITGVFF.

This clonotype has at least ten counts. The rearrangement uses TRBV4-1 and TRBJ2-5, with 10 positions matching TRBD2. This CDR3 contains 15 residues. J was trimmed by 4 bases and V by 4 bases; bases with no gene match: 6. Germline loops: CDR1 MGHRA, CDR2 YSYEKL. CDR3 sequence: CASSRVVAGGETQYF. CDR3 nucleotide sequence: TGCGCCAGCAGCCGTGTTGTAGCGGGAGGAGAGACCCAGTACTTC.

This clonotype was recorded many times. This chain joins TRBV12-3 or TRBV12-4 and TRBJ2-3; 8 bases map to TRBD2. Trimming removed 9 bases from V and 3 bases from J; junction bases left unmatched: 8. The CDR3 runs to 14 residues. In DNA form, the CDR3 reads TGTGCCAGGGGGGGGGTAGCGGGAACAGATACGCAGTATTTT. Encoded protein: CARGGVAGTDTQYF.

The chain links TRBV7-6 to TRBJ2-2; D tentatively fits TRBD1 or TRBD2 (5 bases each). Germline V CDR1 and CDR2: SGHVS, FNYEAQ. V was cut by 9 bases and J by 3 bases, with 14 bases left in between. The CDR3 totals 14 residues. The DNA for the CDR3 is TGTGCCAGTACCCCCGGGACCGACACCGGGGAGCTGTTTTTT. Translated: CASTPGTDTGELFF.

This clonotype was found many times. The chain carries TRBV7-8 and TRBJ2-5; TRBD2 agrees at 14 bases. V trimming: 5 bases; J trimming: 9 bases; junction bases outside the gene matches: 14. The CDR3 is made up of 17 amino acids. Germline V gives CDR1 SGHVS, CDR2 FQNEAQ. The CDR3 region is CASSKTGTSGSGRSQYF. CDR3 nucleotides: TGTGCCAGCAGCAAAACCGGGACTAGCGGGAGTGGGCGGTCCCAGTACTTC.

This clonotype came up many times. The rearrangement uses TRBV4-3 and TRBJ1-1; TRBD1 is a possible D gene (5 bases). The V and J ends lost 2 bases and 7 bases respectively, with 14 bases between them. Germline CDR1 reads LGHNA; CDR2 reads YSLEER. The CDR3 runs to 14 residues. In DNA, the CDR3 is TGCGCCAGCAGCCAACTCTCCGGGGCTGGTGAAGCTTTCTTT. Its translation: CASSQLSGAGEAFF.

The rearrangement links TRBV24-1 to TRBJ2-2; D unresolved. Per the germline V gene, CDR1 is KGHDR and CDR2 is SFDVKD. The CDR3 length is 15 residues. Trimming pared 4 bases from V and 7 bases from J, leaving 15 bases between. This CDR3 is CATSDHQFIGGELFF. In nucleotides, the CDR3 is TGTGCCACCAGTGACCATCAGTTCATAGGCGGGGAGCTGTTTTTT.

This clonotype was recorded a few times. The chain carries TRBV6-2 or TRBV6-3 and TRBJ2-7; D gene uncertain. The CDR3 contains 13 residues. V was shortened by 5 bases and J by 5 bases, with 13 bases between the two germline ends. Germline CDR1 reads MNHEY; CDR2 reads SVGEGT. CDR3 region: CASSGWVRNEQYV. The CDR3, as DNA: TGTGCCAGCAGTGGTTGGGTTCGTAACGAGCAGTACGTC.

In this sample, this clonotype turned up many times. The chain combines TRBV20-1 with TRBJ1-1; 8 bases line up with TRBD1. V dropped 0 bases and J dropped 5; count of bases not matched to a gene: 14. This CDR3 has 17 amino acids. Germline CDR1 is DFQATT and CDR2 is SNEGSKA (reference sequence). The CDR3 here is CSARESDLTGEHTEAFF. Written as DNA, the CDR3 is TGCAGTGCTAGAGAGTCGGACCTGACAGGGGAGCATACTGAAGCTTTCTTT.

This clonotype was detected ten times or more. This rearrangement joins TRBV7-2 to TRBJ2-7; 8 bases align to TRBD1. The CDR3 contains 16 residues. V lost 3 bases and J lost 1; bases outside the gene matches: 8. Germline V lookup: CDR1 SGHTA, CDR2 FQGNSA. The CDR3 nucleotides are TGTGCCAGCAGCTTGACGTCGGGACAGGATTCCTACGAGCAGTACTTC. This encodes CASSLTSGQDSYEQYF.

This clonotype was seen ten or more times. V and J are TRBV5-1 and TRBJ2-7, with D perhaps given as TRBD1 or TRBD2 (5 bases each). CDR1 is SGHRS and CDR2 is YFSETQ in the germline V gene. V was trimmed by 7 bases and J by 5 bases, leaving 16 bases between them. This CDR3 comprises 13 residues. CDR3 coding DNA: TGCGCCAGCTCGCTGGTCGGGGCTGACGAGCAGTACTTC. This codes for CASSLVGADEQYF.